The clone carrying this T cell receptor (beta chain) has only one observation. Antigen specificity is unknown. Libraries were prepared by immunoSEQ multiplex PCR; TCRdb keeps only in-frame clonotypes and omits some of them. Found here are 200,000 to 250,000 clones, around 94% of them singletons; the top ten hold around 1.7%. The sample comes from a study of T cell responses to AZD1222 COVID-19 vaccine. Study-wide results and caveats: There were repertoire samples only from the period after the peak T cell response. The study identified only five to seven AZD1222 recipients as seropositive at baseline. With dominance at 160-218 and 743-854, vaccine-associated CD4 TCRs spanned spike.

V was shortened by 1 base and J by 6 bases, with 9 bases between the two germline ends. Per the germline V gene, CDR1 is MNHEY and CDR2 is SVGAGI. The CDR3 consists of 13 residues. The chain combines TRBV6-5 with TRBJ1-2; a weak D match, TRBD1 (5 bases). The starting material was peripheral blood, obtained 28 days after the second dose of the MenACWY control vaccine. This sequence originates from an adult who received the MenACWY meningococcal vaccine as a control. CDR3 loop: CASSYFWDDGYTF. In DNA, the CDR3 is TGTGCCAGCAGTTACTTTTGGGACGATGGCTACACCTTC.